The rows below give T cell receptor beta chains drawn from one sample of a study of blood T cell repertoires in COVID-19. Sequencing was performed with immunoSEQ multiplex PCR; in TCRdb, only in-frame clones are kept and a portion is missing. This sample has 310,000 or so clones, with around 87% found just once. Input material: peripheral blood. The receptor source for this set is a woman between 50 and 59 years old with active or convalescent COVID-19. The CDR3 runs from the conserved cysteine through the conserved F or W. The order of the fields is J gene, D gene, CDR3 length, V gene, clone size, CDR3 DNA, CDR3 protein. The D gene is left open where the match is weak. Size is stated for part of the rows, as once, few or many counts, or as a class when the clone is expanded.

TRBJ1-5,NA,12,TRBV3-1/TRBV3-2,NA,TGTGCCAGCAGCCAAGGAGTGCAGCCCCAGCATTTT,CASSQGVQPQHF
TRBJ2-3,TRBD2,14,TRBV18,NA,TGTGCCAGCTCAGTCAGCGGGGGCACAGATACGCAGTATTTT,CASSVSGGTDTQYF
TRBJ2-7,TRBD2,15,TRBV6-6,NA,TGTGCCAGCAGACCCGGGACTAGCGGGACCTACGAGCAGTACTTC,CASRPGTSGTYEQYF
TRBJ2-1,NA,16,TRBV13,once,TGTGCCAGCAGCTCCCCCGGGGGTAGCTCCTACAATGAGCAGTTCTTC,CASSSPGGSSYNEQFF
TRBJ2-7,NA,12,TRBV30,NA,TGTGCCTCCCGAGGGGGGGGATACGAGCAGTACTTC,CASRGGGYEQYF
TRBJ1-1,NA,13,TRBV7-3,NA,TGTGCCAGCAGTTCACAGACGAACACTGAAGCTTTCTTT,CASSSQTNTEAFF
TRBJ1-1,NA,15,TRBV5-1,NA,TGCGCCAGCAGCTTGTGGGGAGGGTCTGGCACTGAAGCTTTCTTT,CASSLWGGSGTEAFF
TRBJ1-1,NA,13,TRBV18,NA,TGTGCCAGCTCACTTACAGGGAACACTGAAGCTTTCTTT,CASSLTGNTEAFF
TRBJ2-3,NA,16,TRBV7-8,NA,TGTGCCAGCAGCTTAGCGAGGGTAGGACAGACAGATACGCAGTATTTT,CASSLARVGQTDTQYF
TRBJ2-3,NA,14,TRBV5-5,NA,TGTGCCAGCAGCATCCGGGACTCCCCGTATACGCAGTATTTT,CASSIRDSPYTQYF
TRBJ2-2,NA,13,TRBV5-1,NA,TGCGCCAGCAGCTTGGGAGGTGTCAGGGAGCTGTTTTTT,CASSLGGVRELFF
TRBJ2-3,TRBD1,14,TRBV15,NA,TGTGCCACCAGCAAGGACAGGGCCCCAGATACGCAGTATTTT,CATSKDRAPDTQYF
TRBJ1-5,NA,14,TRBV6-2/TRBV6-3,NA,TGTGCCAGCAGTTACTCAGGCGTCGGGCAGCCCCAGCATTTT,CASSYSGVGQPQHF
TRBJ2-7,TRBD1,13,TRBV6-5,NA,TGTGCCAGTGTACAGGGGTTATACTACGAGCAGTACTTC,CASVQGLYYEQYF
TRBJ1-6,NA,12,TRBV3-1/TRBV3-2,NA,TGTGCCAGCAGCCAAGAAGCGACACCCCTCCACTTT,CASSQEATPLHF
TRBJ1-1,TRBD1,13,TRBV7-8,NA,TGTGCCAGCAGCTTAACAGGGGTTACTGAAGCTTTCTTT,CASSLTGVTEAFF
TRBJ2-1,TRBD2,15,TRBV27,NA,TGTGCCAGCAGTTCTGGGACTAGCGGGGACAATGAGCAGTTCTTC,CASSSGTSGDNEQFF
TRBJ1-2,TRBD1,14,TRBV5-5,NA,TGTGCCAGCAGCGACGGACAGGGGGCGGGCGGCTACACCTTC,CASSDGQGAGGYTF
TRBJ1-2,NA,14,TRBV28,NA,TGTGCCAGCAGTGGGGGACATTCTAACTATGGCTACACCTTC,CASSGGHSNYGYTF
TRBJ1-2,TRBD1,14,TRBV5-6,NA,TGTGCCAGCAGCACTACCCGGGACAGGGGAGGCTACACCTTC,CASSTTRDRGGYTF
TRBJ2-3,NA,15,TRBV24-1,NA,TGTGCCACCAGTGAAGGGATGGGGCGGACAGATACGCAGTATTTT,CATSEGMGRTDTQYF
TRBJ2-7,TRBD2,17,TRBV7-8,NA,TGTGCCAGCAGCCCTCAAGAGGCGGGGCCGGGGGGCTACGAGCAGTACTTC,CASSPQEAGPGGYEQYF
TRBJ2-2,TRBD2,18,TRBV7-9,NA,TGTGCCAGCAGCGCTCCGGGACTAGCGGCGGTAGGGCCCGGGGAGCTGTTTTTT,CASSAPGLAAVGPGELFF
TRBJ2-5,TRBD1,15,TRBV5-1,NA,TGCGCCAGCAGCCCCTACGACAGGGAAGGGGAGACCCAGTACTTC,CASSPYDREGETQYF
TRBJ2-7,TRBD2,15,TRBV11-1,NA,TGTGCCAGCAGCCAGGGGCTAGCGGGGCACTACGAGCAGTACTTC,CASSQGLAGHYEQYF
TRBJ1-5,NA,16,TRBV7-2,NA,TGTGCCAGCAGCCAAGCGACAGTACCCGGCAATCAGCCCCAGCATTTT,CASSQATVPGNQPQHF
TRBJ1-6,NA,14,TRBV7-8,NA,TGTGCCAGCAACGGCGGGACCCTCAATTCACCCCTCCACTTT,CASNGGTLNSPLHF
TRBJ2-1,TRBD2,15,TRBV27,NA,TGTGCCAGCAACCCTGGGACTAGCCCTAACAATGAGCAGTTCTTC,CASNPGTSPNNEQFF
TRBJ2-1,TRBD2,15,TRBV5-5,NA,TGTGCCAGCAGCTCATCCGGGACTACTTACAATGAGCAGTTCTTC,CASSSSGTTYNEQFF
TRBJ1-5,NA,11,TRBV19,few,TGTGCCAGTAGGGACAAAGGGCCCCAGCATTTT,CASRDKGPQHF
TRBJ2-3,NA,20,TRBV19,NA,TGTGCCAGTACCCCAACGGGGTCTTGGCTAAACAACCCTAGCACAGATACGCAGTATTTT,CASTPTGSWLNNPSTDTQYF
TRBJ1-2,NA,11,TRBV20-1,NA,TGCAGTGCTAGGAGGCTGTATGGCTACACCTTC,CSARRLYGYTF
TRBJ1-1,NA,15,TRBV2,NA,TGTGCCAGCAGTGCCATCCAAACAGGTCGCACTGAAGCTTTCTTT,CASSAIQTGRTEAFF
TRBJ2-3,TRBD2,15,TRBV6-1,NA,TGTGCCAGCAGTGATTTAGCGGGAGGCTCAGATACGCAGTATTTT,CASSDLAGGSDTQYF
TRBJ1-4,NA,16,TRBV18,NA,TGTGCCAGCTCAGCCAATAACCAGGGTTTTAATGAAAAACTGTTTTTT,CASSANNQGFNEKLFF
TRBJ2-7,NA,16,TRBV9,NA,TGTGCCAGCAGCGTAGATGCGGGATTAAGCTCCTACGAGCAGTACTTC,CASSVDAGLSSYEQYF
TRBJ2-1,TRBD2,14,TRBV29-1,NA,TGCAGCGTTGAGGGACTAGGGGTAGACAATGAGCAGTTCTTC,CSVEGLGVDNEQFF
TRBJ2-1,NA,14,TRBV7-9,NA,TGTGCCAGCAGCTTCACAGATACCTACAATGAGCAGTTCTTC,CASSFTDTYNEQFF
TRBJ1-6,TRBD1,17,TRBV9,NA,TGTGCCAGCAAGGGGGGACAGGGAAGCTCCTATAATTCACCCCTCCACTTT,CASKGGQGSSYNSPLHF
TRBJ1-2,NA,14,TRBV4-3,NA,TGCGCCAGCAGCCAAGACAGGGGAGTGGGCGGCTACACCTTC,CASSQDRGVGGYTF
TRBJ2-3,TRBD1,13,TRBV19,NA,TGTGCCACAAGACAGGGAGGCACAGATACGCAGTATTTT,CATRQGGTDTQYF
TRBJ2-2,NA,12,TRBV3-1/TRBV3-2,NA,TGTGCCAGCAGCCAAGTAGTCGGGGAGCTGTTTTTT,CASSQVVGELFF